Following are 18 T cell receptor beta chains from one sample sequenced in a study of control samples from healthy donors and cancer patients. Sequencing used immunoSEQ multiplex PCR; TCRdb keeps in-frame clones, though not all of them. Of about 270,000 clones listed, around 80% are singletons. Material for sequencing was PBMCs. These TCRs come from a woman aged 60 to 75 with lung cancer.

The chain is built from TRBV5-1 and TRBJ2-7; a weak D match, TRBD2 (6 bases). The CDR3 contains 13 residues. The ends were cut back, 4 bases at V and 4 bases at J, with 12 bases in the middle. The germline V gene encodes CDR1 SGHRS and CDR2 YFSETQ. CDR3 in amino acids: CASSGGTSYEQYF. In DNA form, the CDR3 reads TGCGCCAGCAGCGGCGGGACGTCGTACGAGCAGTACTTC.

The chain carries TRBV19 and TRBJ1-2; D is possibly TRBD1 (6 bases). Germline CDR1 is LNHDA and CDR2 is SQIVND (reference sequence). This CDR3 is built from 13 residues. Trimming pared 7 bases from V and 7 bases from J, leaving 16 bases between. The DNA for the CDR3 is TGTGCCAGTATTTATCCAGGGGAACGTGGCTACACCTTC. Its translation is CASIYPGERGYTF.

The chain recombines TRBV5-4 with TRBJ1-6; 8 bases are a match to TRBD1. Per germline, CDR1 SGHNT and CDR2 YYREEE (reference sequence). The ends lost 3 bases at V and 7 bases at J; junction bases unmatched: 6. CDR3 length: 15 residues. The CDR3 DNA follows: TGTGCCAGCAGCTCCCGACAGGGGTGGAATTCACCCCTCCACTTT. It specifies CASSSRQGWNSPLHF.

This clone was found a few times. This rearrangement joins TRBV15 to TRBJ2-1, with TRBD2 identical over 9 bases. Germline V gene data show CDR1 as LNHNV and CDR2 as YYDKDF (reference sequence). The CDR3 contains 15 residues. V lost 6 bases and J lost 3; bases outside the gene matches: 6. The DNA for the CDR3 is TGTGCCACCAGTCCTAGCGGGAACTACTACAATGAGCAGTTCTTC. Protein sequence: CATSPSGNYYNEQFF.

The chain is built from TRBV7-3 and TRBJ2-1; TRBD2 is a possible D gene (5 bases). CDR1 is SGHTA and CDR2 is FQGTGA in the germline V gene. Trimming took 6 bases from V and 3 from J, leaving 12 bases between them. The CDR3 consists of 14 residues. CDR3 nucleotides: TGTGCCAGCAGTTTATGGGAGCTCTACAATGAGCAGTTCTTC. As protein: CASSLWELYNEQFF. The full variable domain, its missing parts supplied by reference TRBV7-3 and TRBJ2-1, is GAGVSQTPSNKVTEKGKYVELRCDPISGHTALYWYRQSLGQGPEFLIYFQGTGAADDSGLPNDRFFAVRPEGSVSTLKIQRTERGDSAVYLCASSLWELYNEQFFGPGTRLTVL.

This clone was detected once. As DNA, the CDR3 is TGTGCCAGTACAGTGTCCTCCTACGAGCAGTACTTC. Residues: CASTVSSYEQYF. The chain combines TRBV28 with TRBJ2-7, with D hard to call. Germline V gives CDR1 MDHEN, CDR2 SYDVKM. The CDR3 has 12 amino acids. Trimming took 9 bases from V and 0 from J, leaving 9 bases between them.

The rearrangement uses TRBV7-8 and TRBJ1-4, with D perhaps TRBD1 (5 bases). Germline CDR1 is SGHVS and CDR2 is FQNEAQ. V lost 6 bases, J lost 6 bases, and 23 bases lay in between. The CDR3 runs to 17 residues. The CDR3 sequence is CASSIIRGQGGHEKLFF. CDR3 DNA sequence: TGTGCCAGCAGTATAATACGGGGTCAGGGAGGTCATGAAAAACTGTTTTTT. The complete variable domain, with remaining parts taken from reference TRBV7-8 and TRBJ1-4, reads GAGVSQSPRYKVAKRGQDVALRCDPISGHVSLFWYQQALGQGPEFLTYFQNEAQLDKSGLPSDRFFAERPEGSVSTLKIQRTQQEDSAVYLCASSIIRGQGGHEKLFFGSGTQLSVL.

The rearrangement uses TRBV7-9 and TRBJ2-1; 8 nucleotides align to TRBD2. With V trimmed by 2 bases and J by 7 bases, 7 bases remained unmatched. The germline V gene encodes CDR1 SEHNR and CDR2 FQNEAQ (reference sequence). The CDR3 extends over 15 amino acids. The DNA of the CDR3 is TGTGCCAGCAGCTTACCGGGAGGGGACACTAATGAGCAGTTCTTC. Amino acids: CASSLPGGDTNEQFF. Full variable domain (rest looked up from reference TRBV7-9 and TRBJ2-1): DTGVSQNPRHKITKRGQNVTFRCDPISEHNRLYWYRQTLGQGPEFLTYFQNEAQLEKSRLLSDRFSAERPKGSFSTLEIQRTEQGDSAMYLCASSLPGGDTNEQFFGPGTRLTVL.

This chain uses TRBV7-3 with TRBJ2-7, with 8 nucleotides matching TRBD2. CDR3 size: 15 residues. From germline, CDR1 is SGHTA and CDR2 FQGTGA. V lost 4 bases to trimming and J lost 2 bases; unmatched junction nucleotides: 7. This CDR3 is CASSSGREGAYEQYF. The DNA of the CDR3 is TGTGCCAGCAGCTCCGGACGGGAGGGGGCCTACGAGCAGTACTTC.

V and J are TRBV5-1 and TRBJ1-2; no clear D gene. Trimming took off 0 bases at V and 3 bases at J, with 12 bases between the two ends. The CDR3 is made up of 15 amino acids. Per germline, CDR1 SGHRS and CDR2 YFSETQ. CDR3 sequence: CASSLEGGEDYGYTF. CDR3 bases: TGCGCCAGCAGCTTGGAAGGTGGGGAGGACTATGGCTACACCTTC. Full variable domain (missing parts from reference TRBV5-1 and TRBJ1-2): KAGVTQTPRYLIKTRGQQVTLSCSPISGHRSVSWYQQTPGQGLQFLFEYFSETQRNKGNFPGRFSGRQFSNSRSEMNVSTLELGDSALYLCASSLEGGEDYGYTFGSGTRLTVV.

The V call is TRBV5-1, the J call TRBJ1-4, with D maybe TRBD1 (5 bases). The CDR3 totals 15 residues. V was trimmed by 4 bases and J by 2 bases, leaving 12 bases between them. Germline values: CDR1 SGHRS, CDR2 YFSETQ. This chain's CDR3 is CASSPQWGTNEKLFF. CDR3 sequence (DNA): TGCGCCAGCAGCCCTCAGTGGGGGACTAATGAAAAACTGTTTTTT.

The CDR3, as DNA: TGCGCCAGCAGCTTGGCCGCGGGGGGACCCAACACCGGGGAGCTGTTTTTT. Residues: CASSLAAGGPNTGELFF. The gene calls are TRBV5-1 and TRBJ2-2; TRBD2 aligns across 8 bases. The CDR3 extends over 17 amino acids. Trimming at V came to 0 bases and at J to 2 bases, leaving 6 bases not matched to a gene. The V gene's germline CDR1 is SGHRS and CDR2 YFSETQ.

V and J are TRBV3-1 (or the pseudogene TRBV3-2) and TRBJ2-3, with a tentative D call TRBD2 (6 bases). CDR1 LGHDT and CDR2 YNNKEL come from the germline V gene (reference sequence). The V and J ends lost 4 bases and 5 bases respectively, with 19 bases between them. The CDR3 totals 16 residues. The CDR3 here is CASSRIPGLGVDTQYF. The CDR3 region has the DNA TGTGCCAGCAGCCGTATACCGGGACTGGGAGTAGATACGCAGTATTTT.

V gene TRBV25-1 combines with J gene TRBJ2-5; tentative D call: TRBD2 (6 bases). Germline-derived CDR1 and CDR2 are MGHDK and SYGVNS. V lost 1 base, J lost 2 bases, and 14 bases lay in between. CDR3 length: 16 residues. Here the CDR3 DNA reads TGTGCCAGCAGTGAATTGTCAGGGACTCTACAAGAGACCCAGTACTTC. Protein sequence: CASSELSGTLQETQYF.

The chain uses TRBV19 and TRBJ1-1; possible D gene TRBD1, 6 bases. V was trimmed by 11 bases and J by 6 bases, leaving 22 bases between them. CDR3 size: 14 residues. Germline V gene lookup returns CDR1 LNHDA and CDR2 SQIVND (reference sequence). CDR3 DNA: TGTGCCGGTACTTTGACAGGCGGCTCCCCTGAAGCTTTCTTT. Translating it yields CAGTLTGGSPEAFF.

This clone was recorded only once. The rearrangement links TRBV6-5 to TRBJ2-7; no definite D call. The CDR3 totals 14 residues. With 7 bases removed from V and 6 bases from J, the gap between germline ends came to 19 bases. Per the germline V gene, CDR1 is MNHEY and CDR2 is SVGAGI. The CDR3 spells CASIPRPITAEQYF. The CDR3, as DNA: TGTGCCAGCATTCCCAGACCCATTACCGCCGAGCAGTACTTC.

The chain recombines TRBV5-5 with TRBJ2-7; D not resolved. V gave up 0 bases and J gave up 2 bases, with 3 bases separating them. This CDR3 has 12 residues. Germline CDR1 SGHKS, CDR2 YYEKEE (reference sequence). In nucleotides, the CDR3 is TGTGCCAGCAGCTTGGGAGCCTACGAGCAGTACTTC. Amino acids: CASSLGAYEQYF.

This clone is a singleton in its sample. The rearrangement links TRBV9 to TRBJ2-3; TRBD1 matches at 7 bases. Trimming cost V 1 base and J 5 bases; bases outside gene matches: 10. The CDR3 sequence is 16 residues long. The germline gives CDR1 SGDLS, CDR2 YYNGEE. CDR3 in amino acids: CASSVRQGEFGDTQYF. The CDR3 DNA reads TGTGCCAGCAGCGTAAGGCAGGGGGAATTTGGAGATACGCAGTATTTT.